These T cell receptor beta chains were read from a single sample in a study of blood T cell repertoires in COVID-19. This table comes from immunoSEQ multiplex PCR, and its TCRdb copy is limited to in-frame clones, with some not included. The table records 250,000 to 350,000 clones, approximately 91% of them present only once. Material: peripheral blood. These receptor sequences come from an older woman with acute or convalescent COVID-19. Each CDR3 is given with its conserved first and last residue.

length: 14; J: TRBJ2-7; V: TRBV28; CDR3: CASVTGGGIYEQYF
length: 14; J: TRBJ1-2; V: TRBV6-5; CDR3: CASKGGDELYGYTF
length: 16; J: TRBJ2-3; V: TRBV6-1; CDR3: CASSEAKAAGSWGQYF
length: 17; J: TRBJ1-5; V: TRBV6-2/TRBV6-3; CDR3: CASSYVPGTGNNQPQHF
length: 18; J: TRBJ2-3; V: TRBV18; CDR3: CASSPQRTSGGVTDTQYF
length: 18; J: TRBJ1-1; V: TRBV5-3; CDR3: CARSFGDDRVFLATEAFF
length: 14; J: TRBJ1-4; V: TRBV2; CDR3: CASSADRGNEKLFF
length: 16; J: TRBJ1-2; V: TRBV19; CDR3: CASSAGGAVALYGYTF
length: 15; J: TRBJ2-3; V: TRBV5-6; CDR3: CASQTGVKVTDTQYF
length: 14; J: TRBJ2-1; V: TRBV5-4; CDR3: CASSFTGSYNEQFF
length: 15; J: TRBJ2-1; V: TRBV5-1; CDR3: CASSLNGGRRGEQFF
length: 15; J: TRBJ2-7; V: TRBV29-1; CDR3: CSVEARGDRGLEQYF
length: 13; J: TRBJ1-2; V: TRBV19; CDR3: CASSKDRVLGYTF
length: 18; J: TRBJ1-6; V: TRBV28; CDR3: CASSSGLTGTTYNSPLHF
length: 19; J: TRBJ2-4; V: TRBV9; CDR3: CASSVEGGRGPLAKNIQYF
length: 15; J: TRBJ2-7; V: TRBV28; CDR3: CASSTSGGGPLEQYF
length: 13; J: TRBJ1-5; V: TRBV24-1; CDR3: CATSPGGSQPQHF
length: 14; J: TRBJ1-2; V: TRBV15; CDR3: CATSRGQGDGGYTF
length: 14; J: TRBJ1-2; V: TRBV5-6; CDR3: CASSPRAGYYGYTF
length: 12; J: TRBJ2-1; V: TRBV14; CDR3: CASSQVGYEQFF
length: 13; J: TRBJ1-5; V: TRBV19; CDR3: CASSGRDDQPQHF
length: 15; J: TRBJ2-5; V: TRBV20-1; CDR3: CSASTSGLAKETQYF
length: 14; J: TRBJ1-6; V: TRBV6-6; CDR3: CASSRPSPEESLHF
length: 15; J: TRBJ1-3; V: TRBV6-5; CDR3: CASSIGTGIGNTIYF
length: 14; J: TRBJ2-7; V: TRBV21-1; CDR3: CASSSRDRTYEQYF
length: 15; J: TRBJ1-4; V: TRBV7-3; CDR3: CASSLSAGAGEKLFF
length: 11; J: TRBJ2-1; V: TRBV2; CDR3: CASSANYEQFF
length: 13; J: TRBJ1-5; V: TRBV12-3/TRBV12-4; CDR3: CASSSRSNQPQHF
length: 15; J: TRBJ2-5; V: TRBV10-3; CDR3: CAISETRQVQETQYF
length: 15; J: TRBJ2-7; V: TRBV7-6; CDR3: CASSFQGSQSYEQYF
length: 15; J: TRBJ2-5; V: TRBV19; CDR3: CASSMDQAQGETQYF
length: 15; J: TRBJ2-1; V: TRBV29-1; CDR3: CSVGPTGTGANEQFF
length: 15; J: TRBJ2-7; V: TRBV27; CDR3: CASSLSWSVSYEQYF
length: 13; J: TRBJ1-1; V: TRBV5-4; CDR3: CASTRQGDTEAFF
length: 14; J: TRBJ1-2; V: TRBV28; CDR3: CASSLPGQGYGYTF
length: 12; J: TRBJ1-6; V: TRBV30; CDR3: CAWDRYNSPLHF
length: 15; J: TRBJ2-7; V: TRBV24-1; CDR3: CATSDFGTGFSEQYF
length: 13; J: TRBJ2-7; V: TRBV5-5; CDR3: CASSPGQGAEQYF
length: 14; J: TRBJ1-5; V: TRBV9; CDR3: CASSTRTDNQPQHF
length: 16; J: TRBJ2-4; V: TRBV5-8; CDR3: CASSLYQGAAKNIQYF
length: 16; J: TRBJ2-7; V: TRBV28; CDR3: CASSTPGRGPSYEQYF
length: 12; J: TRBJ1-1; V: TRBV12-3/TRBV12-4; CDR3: CASSFSRHEAFF
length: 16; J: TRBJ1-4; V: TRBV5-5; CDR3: CASSLGTGATNEKLFF
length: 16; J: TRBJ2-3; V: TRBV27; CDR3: CASSPRTSGGRDTQYF
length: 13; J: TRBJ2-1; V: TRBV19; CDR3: CASSRTGVNEQFF
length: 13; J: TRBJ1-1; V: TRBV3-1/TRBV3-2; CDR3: CASSRTENAEAFF
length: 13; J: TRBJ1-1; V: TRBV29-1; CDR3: CSVEATGNTEAFF
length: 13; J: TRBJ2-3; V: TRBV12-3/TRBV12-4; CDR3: CASNKGLKNTQYF
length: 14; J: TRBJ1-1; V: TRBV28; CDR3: CASSFRALRTEAFF
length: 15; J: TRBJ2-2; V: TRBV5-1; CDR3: CASRPGQGNTGELFF
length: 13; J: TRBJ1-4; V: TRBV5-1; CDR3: CASSLRGREKLFF